Listed below are T cell receptor beta chains from one sample, sequenced in a study of cytomegalovirus exposure and HLA in healthy donors. The table came from immunoSEQ multiplex PCR; TCRdb's copy has only in-frame clones and leaves some out. The sample yields roughly 130,000 clones, less than 85% seen once. Sequencing was carried out using PBMCs. The source is a young man in good health and CMV-seropositive. The conserved cysteine and the conserved F or W are not part of the CDR3 here. Each record gives: J gene, V gene, CDR3 protein.

>TRBJ2-5|TRBV29-1
SADYTQGETQY
>TRBJ2-6|TRBV10-2
ASSEGTRLSGANVLT
>TRBJ1-1|TRBV5-1
ASGIVTGVNTEAF
>TRBJ2-7|TRBV7-9
ASSFNREPYEQY
>TRBJ1-6|TRBV6-1
ASSDDTGVSPLH
>TRBJ1-2|TRBV6-4
ASRAQGSYGYT
>TRBJ2-7|TRBV7-9
SSSLAQDEQY
>TRBJ1-5|TRBV6-6
ASSYSQTTQPQH
>TRBJ2-5|TRBV4-2
ASSLPDGGETQY
>TRBJ2-7|TRBV6-6
ATREQGTTYEQY
>TRBJ1-2|TRBV7-3
ASSAGQSYGYT
>TRBJ1-1|TRBV19
ASKGTSRNTEAF
>TRBJ2-7|TRBV7-2
ASSFRTSGSYEQY
>TRBJ2-3|TRBV4-1
ASAGGGGAPDTQY
>TRBJ1-5|TRBV19
ASRLTGQGPQPQH
>TRBJ2-2|TRBV21-1
ASSKERDRQGTGELF
>TRBJ2-3|TRBV7-8
ASSLGVAATDTQY
>TRBJ1-2|TRBV2
ASSETGNYGYT
>TRBJ2-3|TRBV19
ASSFRGPRSADTQY
>TRBJ1-3|TRBV27
ASSLPWLNSGNTIY
>TRBJ2-2|TRBV7-2
ASSLSLTGELF
>TRBJ2-5|TRBV2
ASRTRGLQETQY
>TRBJ2-7|TRBV5-4
ASSLVGRSPYEQY
>TRBJ1-1|TRBV7-8
ASSLPGRVNTEAF
>TRBJ2-3|TRBV29-1
SVDPGNTDTQY
>TRBJ1-6|TRBV7-9
ASSRDSYNSPLH
>TRBJ1-5|TRBV10-2
ASSETGLNQPQH
>TRBJ1-4|TRBV9
ASSATGARVEKLF
>TRBJ2-5|TRBV21-1
ASTGQLQETQY
>TRBJ1-1|TRBV10-3
AITRTGNTNTEAF
>TRBJ1-4|TRBV29-1
SVERQGGNEKLF
>TRBJ1-6|TRBV4-2
ASSQEGSLPSPLH
>TRBJ1-2|TRBV6-5
ASSRELFNYGYT
>TRBJ2-7|TRBV7-2
ASSLAEYEQY
>TRBJ2-7|TRBV27
ASSPLGQGASEQY
>TRBJ2-5|TRBV20-1
SPGGQETQY
>TRBJ2-5|TRBV29-1
SAAGTSGPQAQY
>TRBJ1-5|TRBV4-1
ASSQEPGSNQPQH
>TRBJ2-2|TRBV29-1
SVVRGATGELF
>TRBJ2-3|TRBV7-2
ASSLALAESTDTQY
>TRBJ1-4|TRBV28
ASRRQGFGEKLF